What follows describes a single T cell receptor beta chain. In the authors' methods: Estimation of nucleated cell counts relied on the amplification of reference gene primers. Assay: immunoSEQ multiplex PCR; the TCRdb copy retains only in-frame clones and omits some. The V and J calls and clone size were taken over from that table, and D and trimming were inferred from the DNA. The sample yields roughly 50,000 clones, 80% to 90% seen once. The data were taken from a study of blood T cell repertoires in COVID-19. For the study at large: Acute and convalescent COVID-19 specimens originated in the United States, Italy and Spain. Sample material is recorded as cDNA or gDNA derived from T cells, B-cell-depleted T cells, or PBMCs.

V trimming: 2 bases; J trimming: 2 bases; junction bases outside the gene matches: 1. The V gene's germline CDR1 is GTSNPN and CDR2 SVGIG (reference sequence). The CDR3 consists of 14 residues. The receptor was isolated from a woman older than 75 with acute or convalescent COVID-19. Sequenced: peripheral blood. V gene TRBV30 combines with J gene TRBJ1-3, with 9 bases lining up with TRBD1. CDR3 bases: TGTGCCTGGAGTAGGACAGGGGCTGGAAACACCATATATTTT. Translated: CAWSRTGAGNTIYF.